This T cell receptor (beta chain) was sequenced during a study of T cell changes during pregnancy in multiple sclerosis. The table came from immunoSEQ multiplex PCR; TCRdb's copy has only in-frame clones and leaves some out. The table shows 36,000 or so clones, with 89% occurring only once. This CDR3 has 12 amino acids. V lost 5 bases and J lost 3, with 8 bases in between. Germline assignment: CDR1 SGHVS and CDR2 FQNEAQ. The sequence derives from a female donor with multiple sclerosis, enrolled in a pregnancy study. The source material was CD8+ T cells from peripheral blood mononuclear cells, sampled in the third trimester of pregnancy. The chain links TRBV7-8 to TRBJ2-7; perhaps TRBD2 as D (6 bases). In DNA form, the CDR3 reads TGTGCCAGCAGCGGGGGGAACTACGAGCAGTACTTC. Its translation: CASSGGNYEQYF.